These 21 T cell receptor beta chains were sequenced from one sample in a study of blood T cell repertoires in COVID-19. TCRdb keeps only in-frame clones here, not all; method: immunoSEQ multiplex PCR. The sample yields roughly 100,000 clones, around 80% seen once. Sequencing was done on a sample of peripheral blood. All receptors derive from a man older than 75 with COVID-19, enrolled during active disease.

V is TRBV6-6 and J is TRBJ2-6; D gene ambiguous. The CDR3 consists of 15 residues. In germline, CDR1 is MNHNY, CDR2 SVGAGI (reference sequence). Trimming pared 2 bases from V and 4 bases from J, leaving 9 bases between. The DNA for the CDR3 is TGTGCCAGCAGTTACCCTAGAACAGGGGCCAACGTCCTGACTTTC. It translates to CASSYPRTGANVLTF.

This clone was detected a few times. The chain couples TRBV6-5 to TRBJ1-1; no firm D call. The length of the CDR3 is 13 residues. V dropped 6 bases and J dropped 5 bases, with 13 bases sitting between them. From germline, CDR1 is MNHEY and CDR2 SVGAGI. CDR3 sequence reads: CASSQIERTEAFF. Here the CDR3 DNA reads TGTGCCAGCAGCCAAATCGAACGGACTGAAGCTTTCTTT.

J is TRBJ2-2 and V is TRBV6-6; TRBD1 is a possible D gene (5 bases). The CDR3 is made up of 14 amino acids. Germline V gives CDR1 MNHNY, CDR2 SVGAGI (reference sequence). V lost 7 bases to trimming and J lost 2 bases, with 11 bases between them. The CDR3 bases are TGTGCCAGCACGCAGGGTCCCAACACCGGGGAGCTGTTTTTT. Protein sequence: CASTQGPNTGELFF.

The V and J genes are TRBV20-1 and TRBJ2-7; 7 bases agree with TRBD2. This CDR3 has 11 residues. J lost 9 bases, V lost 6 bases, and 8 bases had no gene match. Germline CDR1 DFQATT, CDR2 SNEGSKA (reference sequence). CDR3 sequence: CSATGGDRQYF. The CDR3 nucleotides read TGCAGTGCGACTGGGGGGGATCGGCAGTACTTC.

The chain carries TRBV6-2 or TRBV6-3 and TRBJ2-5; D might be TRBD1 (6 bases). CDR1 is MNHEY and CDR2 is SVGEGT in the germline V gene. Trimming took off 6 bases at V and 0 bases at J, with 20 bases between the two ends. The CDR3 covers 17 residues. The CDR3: CASSREGDIWYQETQYF. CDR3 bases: TGTGCCAGCAGCCGGGAAGGGGACATTTGGTACCAAGAGACCCAGTACTTC.

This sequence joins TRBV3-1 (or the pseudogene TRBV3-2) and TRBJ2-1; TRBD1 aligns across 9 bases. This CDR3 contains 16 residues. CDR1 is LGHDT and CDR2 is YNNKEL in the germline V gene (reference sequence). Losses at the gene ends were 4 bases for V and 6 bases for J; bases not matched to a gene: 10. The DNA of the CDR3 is TGTGCCAGCAGCCGATACGGGACAGGGTTCCTCAATGAGCAGTTCTTC. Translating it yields CASSRYGTGFLNEQFF.

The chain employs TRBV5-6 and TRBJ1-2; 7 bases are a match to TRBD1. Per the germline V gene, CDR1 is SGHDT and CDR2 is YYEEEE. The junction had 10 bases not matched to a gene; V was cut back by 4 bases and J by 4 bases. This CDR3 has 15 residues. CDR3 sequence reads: CASSLRFQGGYGYTF. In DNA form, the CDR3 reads TGTGCCAGCAGCCTAAGGTTTCAGGGGGGCTATGGCTACACCTTC.

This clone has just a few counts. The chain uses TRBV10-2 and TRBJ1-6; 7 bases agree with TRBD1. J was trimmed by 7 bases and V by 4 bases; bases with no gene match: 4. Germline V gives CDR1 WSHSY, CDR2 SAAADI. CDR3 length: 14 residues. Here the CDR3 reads CASSGNRGNSPLHF. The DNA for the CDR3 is TGCGCCAGCAGTGGAAACAGGGGAAATTCACCCCTCCACTTT.

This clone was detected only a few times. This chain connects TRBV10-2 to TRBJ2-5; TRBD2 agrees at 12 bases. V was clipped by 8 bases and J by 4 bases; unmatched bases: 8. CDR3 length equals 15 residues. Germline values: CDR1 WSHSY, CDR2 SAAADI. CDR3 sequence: CASLPTTSGRETQYF. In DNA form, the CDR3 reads TGCGCCAGCCTCCCAACGACTAGCGGGAGAGAGACCCAGTACTTC.

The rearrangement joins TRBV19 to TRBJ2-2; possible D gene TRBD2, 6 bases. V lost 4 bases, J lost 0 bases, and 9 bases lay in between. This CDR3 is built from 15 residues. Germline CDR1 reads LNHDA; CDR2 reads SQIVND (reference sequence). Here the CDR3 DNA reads TGTGCCAGTAGTACTAGCGCCTCGAACACCGGGGAGCTGTTTTTT. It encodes CASSTSASNTGELFF.

The CDR3 loop reads CASSLEAGDWTVRTSGDRNEQFF. CDR3 DNA sequence: TGCGCCAGCAGCTTGGAAGCTGGGGATTGGACAGTTAGAACTAGCGGGGATAGGAATGAGCAGTTCTTC. This chain connects TRBV5-1 to TRBJ2-1; TRBD2 matches 10 bases. V lost 0 bases, J lost 7 bases, and 28 bases stayed unmatched. Germline-derived CDR1 and CDR2 are SGHRS and YFSETQ. This CDR3 is 23 amino acids long.

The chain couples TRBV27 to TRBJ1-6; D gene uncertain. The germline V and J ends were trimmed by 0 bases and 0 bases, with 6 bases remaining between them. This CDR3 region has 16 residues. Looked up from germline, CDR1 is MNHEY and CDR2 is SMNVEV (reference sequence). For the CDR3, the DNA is TGTGCCAGCAGTTTATCCGGGATCTCCTATAATTCACCCCTCCACTTT. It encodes CASSLSGISYNSPLHF.

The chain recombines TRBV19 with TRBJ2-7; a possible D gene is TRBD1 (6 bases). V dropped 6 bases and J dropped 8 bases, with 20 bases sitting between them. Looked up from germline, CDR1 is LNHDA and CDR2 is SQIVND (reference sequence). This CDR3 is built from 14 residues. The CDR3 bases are TGTGCCAGTAGCCCAGGGGACGTAATGGGGAAGCAGTACTTC. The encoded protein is CASSPGDVMGKQYF.

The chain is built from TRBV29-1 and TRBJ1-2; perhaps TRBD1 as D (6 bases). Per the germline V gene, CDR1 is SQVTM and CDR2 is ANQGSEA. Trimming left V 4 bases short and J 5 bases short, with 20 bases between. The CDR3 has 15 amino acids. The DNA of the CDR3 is TGCAGCGTTGGATCGCAGGGGCCCTTTAGATATGGCTACACCTTC. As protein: CSVGSQGPFRYGYTF.

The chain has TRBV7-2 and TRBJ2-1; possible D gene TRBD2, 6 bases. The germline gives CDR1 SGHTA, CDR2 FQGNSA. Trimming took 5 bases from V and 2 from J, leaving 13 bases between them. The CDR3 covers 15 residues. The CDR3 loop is CASSPPGSTYNEQFF. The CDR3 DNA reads TGTGCCAGCAGCCCCCCCGGGAGCACCTACAATGAGCAGTTCTTC.

The CDR3, as DNA: TGCAGTGCTAGTAAGGACAGGGGGTATTATAGCAATCAGCCCCAGCATTTT. The encoded protein is CSASKDRGYYSNQPQHF. V is TRBV20-1 and J is TRBJ1-5, with 10 bases matching TRBD1. This CDR3 comprises 17 residues. V trimming: 3 bases; J trimming: 0 bases; junction bases outside the gene matches: 8. CDR1 DFQATT and CDR2 SNEGSKA come from the germline V gene (reference sequence).

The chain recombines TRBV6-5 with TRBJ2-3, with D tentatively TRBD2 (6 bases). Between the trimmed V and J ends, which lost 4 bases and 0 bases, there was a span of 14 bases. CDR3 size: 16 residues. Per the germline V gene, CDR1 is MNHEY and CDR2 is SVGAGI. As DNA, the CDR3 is TGTGCCAGCAGTTCGGCCGGGGGTGGTAGCACAGATACGCAGTATTTT. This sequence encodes CASSSAGGGSTDTQYF.

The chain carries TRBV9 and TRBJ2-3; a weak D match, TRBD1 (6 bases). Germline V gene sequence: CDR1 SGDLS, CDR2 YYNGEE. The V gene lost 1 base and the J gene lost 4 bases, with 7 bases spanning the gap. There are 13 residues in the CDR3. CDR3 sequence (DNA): TGTGCCAGCAGCGTACAGGGGTCAGATACGCAGTATTTT. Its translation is CASSVQGSDTQYF.

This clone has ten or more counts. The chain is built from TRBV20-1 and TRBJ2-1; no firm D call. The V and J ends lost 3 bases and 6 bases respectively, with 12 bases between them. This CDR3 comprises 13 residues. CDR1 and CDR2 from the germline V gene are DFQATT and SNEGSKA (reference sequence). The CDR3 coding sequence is TGCAGTGCTAGTGAGCCTCCACTCAATGAGCAGTTCTTC. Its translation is CSASEPPLNEQFF.

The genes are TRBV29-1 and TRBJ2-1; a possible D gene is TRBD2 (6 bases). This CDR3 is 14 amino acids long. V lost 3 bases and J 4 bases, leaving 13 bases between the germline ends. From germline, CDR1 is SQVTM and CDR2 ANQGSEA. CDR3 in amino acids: CSVEGERVYNEQFF. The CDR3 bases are TGCAGCGTTGAGGGCGAGCGGGTTTACAATGAGCAGTTCTTC.

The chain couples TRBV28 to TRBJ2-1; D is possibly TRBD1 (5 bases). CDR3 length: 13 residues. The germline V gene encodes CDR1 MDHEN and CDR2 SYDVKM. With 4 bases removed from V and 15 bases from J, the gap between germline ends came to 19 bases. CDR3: CASSSGAILRPFF. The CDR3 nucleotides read TGTGCCAGCAGTTCTGGGGCCATCCTTCGACCGTTCTTC. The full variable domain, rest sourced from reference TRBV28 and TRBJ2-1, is DVKVTQSSRYLVKRTGEKVFLECVQDMDHENMFWYRQDPGLGLRLIYFSYDVKMKEKGDIPEGYSVSREKKERFSLILESASTNQTSMYLCASSSGAILRPFFGPGTRLTVL.